The 15 T cell receptor beta chains given below trace back to one sample, sequenced in a study of T cell responses to AZD1222 COVID-19 vaccine. Libraries were prepared by immunoSEQ multiplex PCR; TCRdb keeps only in-frame clonotypes and omits some of them. The table shows roughly 150,000 clones, with less than 95% occurring only once. The sequences come from peripheral blood, collected 28 days after the second AZD1222 dose. These receptors were taken from an adult who received the AZD1222 COVID-19 vaccine.

The chain joins TRBV29-1 to TRBJ2-3; D ambiguous. In germline, CDR1 is SQVTM, CDR2 ANQGSEA. V lost 4 bases to trimming and J lost 2 bases, with 7 bases between them. The CDR3 contains 12 residues. Here the CDR3 DNA reads TGCAGCGTTGGGCCAAACACAGATACGCAGTATTTT. Translating gives CSVGPNTDTQYF.

V is TRBV28 and J is TRBJ1-1, with D unclear. Between the trimmed V and J ends, which lost 2 bases and 5 bases, there was a span of 3 bases. Germline V gene data show CDR1 as MDHEN and CDR2 as SYDVKM. This CDR3 spans 11 amino acids. The CDR3: CASSLRTEAFF. The CDR3 bases are TGTGCCAGCAGTTTACGGACTGAAGCTTTCTTT.

V usage is TRBV6-5 and J usage is TRBJ1-2; TRBD1 aligns across 7 bases. The ends lost 1 base at V and 3 bases at J; junction bases unmatched: 8. This CDR3 is built from 16 residues. Germline CDR1 reads MNHEY; CDR2 reads SVGAGI. In DNA, the CDR3 is TGTGCCAGCAGTTACTGGGGAACAGGGGAGGACTATGGCTACACCTTC. Protein sequence: CASSYWGTGEDYGYTF.

The chain combines TRBV7-2 with TRBJ1-2; D is possibly TRBD1 (6 bases). Trimming took 4 bases from V and 7 from J, leaving 13 bases between them. CDR1 SGHTA and CDR2 FQGNSA come from the germline V gene. The CDR3 contains 13 residues. This CDR3 reads CASSSPPQGGYTF. The CDR3 coding sequence is TGTGCCAGCAGCTCCCCTCCACAGGGTGGCTACACCTTC.

V is TRBV27 and J is TRBJ1-6, with D perhaps matching TRBD1 (5 bases). The V gene's germline CDR1 is MNHEY and CDR2 SMNVEV (reference sequence). The CDR3 contains 17 residues. Trimming took 2 bases from V and 4 from J, leaving 15 bases between them. In DNA form, the CDR3 reads TGTGCCAGCAGTTTACAGGGAGGGGCAGGTTATAATTCACCCCTCCACTTT. It codes for CASSLQGGAGYNSPLHF.

In nucleotides, the CDR3 is TGTGCCAGCAGTTACCCGGGACCGCCCCACGAGCAGTACTTC. This codes for CASSYPGPPHEQYF. This chain links TRBV6-2 or TRBV6-3 with TRBJ2-7; D is perhaps TRBD1 or TRBD2 (5 bases each). Germline assignment: CDR1 MNHEY and CDR2 SVGEGT. This CDR3 is 14 amino acids long. Trimming pared 2 bases from V and 5 bases from J, leaving 13 bases between.

The V and J genes are TRBV6-4 and TRBJ2-1, with 8 bases aligning to TRBD2. The V gene end was trimmed by 2 bases and the J gene end by 0 bases; junction bases not matched to a gene: 0. CDR1 and CDR2 from the germline V gene are MRHNA and SNTAGT. The CDR3 runs to 15 residues. This CDR3 is CASSDREGSYNEQFF. CDR3 in DNA: TGTGCCAGCAGTGACCGGGAGGGCTCCTACAATGAGCAGTTCTTC.

The V call is TRBV10-1, the J call TRBJ1-5; D might be TRBD1 (5 bases). This CDR3 is 16 amino acids long. V was pared by 7 bases and J by 4 bases, with 20 bases between. Germline CDR1 is WNHNN and CDR2 is SYGVQD (reference sequence). The DNA of the CDR3 is TGCGCCAGCATACGAGGGAGGGGTGGCAGGAATCAGCCCCAGCATTTT. This translates into CASIRGRGGRNQPQHF.

The chain combines TRBV7-3 with TRBJ2-6; D is unclear. Looked up from germline, CDR1 is SGHTA and CDR2 is FQGTGA. V was shortened by 1 base and J by 10 bases, with 8 bases between the two germline ends. The CDR3 has 13 amino acids. This chain's CDR3 is CASSLINGNVLTF. DNA of the CDR3: TGTGCCAGCAGCTTAATCAATGGGAACGTCCTGACTTTC.

The chain employs TRBV28 and TRBJ2-7, with TRBD2 identical over 7 bases. The ends lost 5 bases at V and 6 bases at J; junction bases unmatched: 13. The germline V gene has CDR1 MDHEN and CDR2 SYDVKM. The CDR3 contains 15 residues. The CDR3 protein is CASSTARRERGEQYF. Written as DNA, the CDR3 is TGTGCCAGCAGTACCGCCCGCCGGGAGCGGGGCGAGCAGTACTTC.

The chain combines TRBV7-2 with TRBJ1-2; 8 positions match TRBD1. V lost 1 base and J lost 2; bases outside the gene matches: 3. Germline-derived CDR1 and CDR2 are SGHTA and FQGNSA. This CDR3 is built from 15 residues. The chain's CDR3 is CASSLGQGRNYGYTF. CDR3 in DNA: TGTGCCAGCAGCTTAGGACAGGGGAGAAACTATGGCTACACCTTC.

The V and J genes are TRBV7-2 and TRBJ1-2, with 8 bases fitting TRBD1. Trimming took 5 bases from V and 14 from J; bases not matched to a gene: 19. The CDR3 totals 15 residues. In germline, CDR1 is SGHTA, CDR2 FQGNSA. In DNA form, the CDR3 reads TGTGCCAGCAGCCGCCTCCCGGGACAGGCCCTGCAGTTGACCTTC. Protein: CASSRLPGQALQLTF.

The chain couples TRBV10-1 to TRBJ1-5, with D perhaps matching TRBD1 (5 bases). Germline V CDR1 and CDR2: WNHNN, SYGVQD (reference sequence). Trimming shortened V by 4 bases and J by 6 bases, and 13 bases separated the two germline ends. The CDR3 loop spans 14 amino acids. The DNA of the CDR3 is TGCGCCAGCAGTGGAGGGCAGGGTGGTCAGCCCCAGCATTTT. It specifies CASSGGQGGQPQHF.

This rearrangement joins TRBV6-2 or TRBV6-3 to TRBJ1-4; no clear D. This CDR3 is built from 15 residues. With 4 bases removed from V and 0 bases from J, the gap between germline ends came to 9 bases. Per the germline V gene, CDR1 is MNHEY and CDR2 is SVGEGT. The CDR3 nucleotides are TGTGCCAGCAGTTCCCGTGGTTCAACTAATGAAAAACTGTTTTTT. It translates to CASSSRGSTNEKLFF.

The rearrangement links TRBV7-8 to TRBJ2-7; D is possibly TRBD1 (5 bases). CDR1 is SGHVS and CDR2 is FQNEAQ in the germline V gene. The CDR3 loop spans 17 amino acids. Between the trimmed V and J ends, which lost 1 base and 0 bases, there was a span of 16 bases. CDR3 region: CASSLVVRAGLSYEQYF. In DNA, the CDR3 is TGTGCCAGCAGCTTAGTGGTCAGGGCAGGCCTCTCCTACGAGCAGTACTTC.